This record looks at one T cell receptor beta chain sequence and its context. Stated time point: newly diagnosed GD, antithyroid drugs for less than 3 months. Generation of the TCR library employed RNA extracted from PBMCs. This entry is derived from a study of regulatory T cells in long-lasting Graves disease. About the research overall: Newly diagnosed Graves' patients took antithyroid drugs under 3 months.

Arm-PCR of CDR3 regions with iRepertoire HTBI primers generated TCR beta libraries. TCRdb reanalysed the multiplex PCR reads using MiXCR and keeps one entry per CDR3 protein. The sample carries some 350,000 distinct CDR3 sequences, around 16% recorded once. The CDR3 has 11 residues. Germline V gives CDR1 DFQATT, CDR2 SNEGSKA (reference sequence). The sample also formed part of further work on T cells in Graves' hyperthyroidism and ophthalmopathy.

This sample comprised peripheral blood mononuclear cells (PBMCs), obtained at new diagnosis, from a patient treated with antithyroid drugs. The sequence came from a woman aged 18-29 years with Graves disease. This rearrangement joins TRBV20-1 to TRBJ2-1; 8 bases fit TRBD2. The CDR3 region has the DNA TGCAGCCCACAGCGGGAGAATGAGCAGTTCTTC. It yields the protein CSPQRENEQFF.